These 6 T cell receptor beta chains were all obtained from the same sample, sequenced in a study of blood T cell repertoires in COVID-19. Generated by immunoSEQ multiplex PCR, the TCRdb table keeps only in-frame clones and is missing some. The table has about 35,000 clones, 65% to 85% seen once. Sequenced material: peripheral blood. Receptors were obtained from a man aged 55 to 70 in a cohort sampled during active COVID-19.

This clone was found once. This chain joins TRBV6-5 and TRBJ2-3; 8 positions match TRBD2. The CDR3 consists of 16 residues. Germline loops: CDR1 MNHEY, CDR2 SVGAGI. Trimming removed 4 bases from V and 1 base from J; junction bases left unmatched: 7. CDR3 nucleotide sequence: TGTGCCAGCAGTTGGGGCGGGGGGCTTGGCACAGATACGCAGTATTTT. Protein sequence: CASSWGGGLGTDTQYF.

The V gene is TRBV15, the J gene TRBJ2-1; 8 bases fit TRBD2. The V gene's germline CDR1 is LNHNV and CDR2 YYDKDF (reference sequence). This CDR3 spans 13 amino acids. The J segment lost 14 bases and the V segment lost 0 bases, leaving 6 bases of the junction unmatched. The CDR3 loop reads CATSRDGAGGEFF. DNA of the CDR3: TGTGCCACCAGCAGAGATGGGGCCGGGGGGGAGTTCTTC.

The V and J genes are TRBV6-5 and TRBJ1-2; 8 nucleotides line up with TRBD1. With V trimmed by 7 bases and J by 7 bases, 8 bases remained unmatched. The germline gives CDR1 MNHEY, CDR2 SVGAGI. This CDR3 has 13 residues. CDR3 loop: CASTPDRVLGYTF. CDR3 nucleotide sequence: TGTGCCAGCACCCCGGACAGGGTGCTTGGCTACACCTTC.

This clone was observed a single time. The chain carries TRBV24-1 and TRBJ2-2, with 8 bases matching TRBD1. The V segment lost 10 bases and the J segment 1 base; nucleotides outside the gene matches: 7. From germline, CDR1 is KGHDR and CDR2 SFDVKD. The CDR3 is made up of 15 amino acids. The CDR3 DNA reads TGTGCCACTCAATCCGGGACAGGGAACACCGGGGAGCTGTTTTTT. It specifies CATQSGTGNTGELFF.

This clone was observed a single time. The V gene is TRBV30, the J gene TRBJ1-5; maybe TRBD1 (5 bases). The CDR3 length is 14 residues. V lost 0 bases, J lost 7 bases, and 13 bases lay in between. CDR1 is GTSNPN and CDR2 is SVGIG in the germline V gene (reference sequence). This CDR3 is CAWSVRGGVQPQHF. The CDR3 DNA follows: TGTGCCTGGAGTGTACGCGGGGGGGTCCAGCCCCAGCATTTT.

Ten or more counts support this clone. The gene calls are TRBV11-3 and TRBJ2-2; 7 positions agree with TRBD2. The CDR3 runs 16 residues. The J segment lost 3 bases and the V segment lost 4 bases, leaving 8 bases of the junction unmatched. CDR1 is SGHNT and CDR2 is YENEEA in the germline V gene. CDR3 in DNA: TGTGCCAGCAGCTCCCGGGAGGCGGGAGACACCGGGGAGCTGTTTTTT. Protein product: CASSSREAGDTGELFF.